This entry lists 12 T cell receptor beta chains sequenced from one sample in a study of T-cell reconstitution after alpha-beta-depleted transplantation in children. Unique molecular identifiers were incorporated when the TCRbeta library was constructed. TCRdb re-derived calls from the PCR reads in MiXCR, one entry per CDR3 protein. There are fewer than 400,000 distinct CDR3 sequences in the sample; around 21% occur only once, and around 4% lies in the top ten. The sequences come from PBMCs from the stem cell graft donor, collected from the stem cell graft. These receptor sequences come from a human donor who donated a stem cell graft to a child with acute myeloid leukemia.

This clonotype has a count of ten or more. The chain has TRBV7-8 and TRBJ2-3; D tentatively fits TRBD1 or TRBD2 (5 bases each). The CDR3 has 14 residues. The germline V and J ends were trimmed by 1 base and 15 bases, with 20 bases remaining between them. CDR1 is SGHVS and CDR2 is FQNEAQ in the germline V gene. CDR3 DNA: TGTGCCAGCAGCTTAGAACGAGGGGCCCCGAGGGAATATTTT. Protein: CASSLERGAPREYF.

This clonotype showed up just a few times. Here the CDR3 DNA reads TGTGCCAGCAGTCACCAACAGGGGGGACTAGCAAAACGTGAGCAGTTCTTC. Translated, it gives CASSHQQGGLAKREQFF. This chain uses TRBV12-3 or TRBV12-4 with TRBJ2-1, with TRBD2 as a possible D gene (9 bases). CDR3 length equals 17 residues. The ends were cut back, 5 bases at V and 9 bases at J, with 26 bases in the middle.

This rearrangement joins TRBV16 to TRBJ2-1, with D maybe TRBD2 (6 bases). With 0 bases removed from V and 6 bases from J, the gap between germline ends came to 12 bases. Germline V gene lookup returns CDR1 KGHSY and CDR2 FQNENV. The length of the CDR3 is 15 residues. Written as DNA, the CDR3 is TGTGCCAGCAGCCAATCAGCCCTGACTAGCAATGAGCAGTTCTTC. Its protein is CASSQSALTSNEQFF.

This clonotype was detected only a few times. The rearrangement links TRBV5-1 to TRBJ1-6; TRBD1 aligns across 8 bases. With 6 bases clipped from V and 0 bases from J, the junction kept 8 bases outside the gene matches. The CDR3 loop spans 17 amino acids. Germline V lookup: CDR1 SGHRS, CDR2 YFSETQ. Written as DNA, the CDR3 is TGCGCCAGCAAGGCGAGGACAGGGTACTCCTATAATTCACCCCTCCACTTT. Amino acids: CASKARTGYSYNSPLHF.

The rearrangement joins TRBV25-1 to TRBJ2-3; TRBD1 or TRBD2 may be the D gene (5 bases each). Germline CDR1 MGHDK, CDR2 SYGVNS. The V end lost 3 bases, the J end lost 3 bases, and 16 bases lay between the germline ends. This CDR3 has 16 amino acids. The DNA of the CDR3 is TGTGCCAGCAGTGAGGGTAGAGGGGTGTATACAGATACGCAGTATTTT. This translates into CASSEGRGVYTDTQYF.

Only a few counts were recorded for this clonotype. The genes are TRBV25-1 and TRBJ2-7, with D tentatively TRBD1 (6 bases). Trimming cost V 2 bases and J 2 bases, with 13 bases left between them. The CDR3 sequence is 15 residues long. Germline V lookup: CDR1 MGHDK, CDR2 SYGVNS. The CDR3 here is CASSEEDRAAYEQYF. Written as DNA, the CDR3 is TGTGCCAGCAGTGAAGAGGACAGAGCAGCCTACGAGCAGTACTTC.

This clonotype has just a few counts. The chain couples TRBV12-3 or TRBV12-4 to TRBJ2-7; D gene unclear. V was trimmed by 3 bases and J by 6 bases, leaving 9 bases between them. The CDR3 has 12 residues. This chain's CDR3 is CASSFHGSEQYF. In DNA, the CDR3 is TGTGCCAGCAGTTTCCATGGCTCCGAGCAGTACTTC.

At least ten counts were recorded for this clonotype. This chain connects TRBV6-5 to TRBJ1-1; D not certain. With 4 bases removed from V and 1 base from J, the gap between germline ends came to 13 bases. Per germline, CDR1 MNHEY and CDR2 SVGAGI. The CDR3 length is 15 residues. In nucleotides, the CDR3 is TGTGCCAGCAGTTTACTTCCGGACTCGAACACTGAAGCTTTCTTT. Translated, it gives CASSLLPDSNTEAFF.

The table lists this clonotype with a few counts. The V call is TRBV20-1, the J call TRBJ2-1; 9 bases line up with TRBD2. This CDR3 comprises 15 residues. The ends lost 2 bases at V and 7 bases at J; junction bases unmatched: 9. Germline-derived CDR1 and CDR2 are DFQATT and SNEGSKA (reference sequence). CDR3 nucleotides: TGCAGTGCTAGACCGACTAGCGGAGGGGGGAATGAGCAGTTCTTC. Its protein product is CSARPTSGGGNEQFF.

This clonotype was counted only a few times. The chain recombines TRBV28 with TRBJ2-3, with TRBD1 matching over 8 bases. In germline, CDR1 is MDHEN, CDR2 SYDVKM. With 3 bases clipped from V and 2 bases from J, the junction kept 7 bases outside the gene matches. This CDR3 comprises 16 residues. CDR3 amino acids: CASSLIRDRLTDTQYF. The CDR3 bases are TGTGCCAGCAGTTTGATCCGGGACAGGCTCACAGATACGCAGTATTTT.

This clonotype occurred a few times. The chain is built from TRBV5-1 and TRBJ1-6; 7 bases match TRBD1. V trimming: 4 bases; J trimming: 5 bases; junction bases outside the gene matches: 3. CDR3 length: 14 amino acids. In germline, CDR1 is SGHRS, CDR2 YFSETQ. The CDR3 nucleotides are TGCGCCAGCAGCCTTGGGACAGATAATTCACCCCTCCACTTT. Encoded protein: CASSLGTDNSPLHF.

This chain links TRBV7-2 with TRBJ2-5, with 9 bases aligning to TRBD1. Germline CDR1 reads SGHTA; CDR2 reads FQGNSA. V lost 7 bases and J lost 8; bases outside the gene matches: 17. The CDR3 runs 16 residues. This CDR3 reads CASNPASGTGSSTQYF. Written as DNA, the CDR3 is TGTGCCAGCAACCCGGCCTCCGGGACAGGGAGTTCTACCCAGTACTTC.